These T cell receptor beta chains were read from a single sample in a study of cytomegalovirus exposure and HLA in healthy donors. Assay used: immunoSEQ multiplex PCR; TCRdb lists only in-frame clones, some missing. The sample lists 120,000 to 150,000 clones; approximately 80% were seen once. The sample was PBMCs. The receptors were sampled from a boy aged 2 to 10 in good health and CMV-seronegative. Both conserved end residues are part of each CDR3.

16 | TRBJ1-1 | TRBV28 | CASSSSGLLMNTEAFF
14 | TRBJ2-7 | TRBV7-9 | CASTWTGLSYEQYF
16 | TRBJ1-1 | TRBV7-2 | CASSQRLPGMNTEAFF
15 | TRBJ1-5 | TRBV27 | CASSPSGTGYQPQHF
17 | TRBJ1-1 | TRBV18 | CASSPEKTGTMNTEAFF
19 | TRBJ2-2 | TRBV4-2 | CASSQAVQGTGKNTGELFF
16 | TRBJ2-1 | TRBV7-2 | CASSERLAGAYNEQFF
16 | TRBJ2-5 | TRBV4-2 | CASSQDRSSGVGAQYF
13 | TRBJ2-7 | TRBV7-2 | CASSPGTSYEQYF
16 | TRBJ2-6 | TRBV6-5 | CASSFTGSSGANVLTF
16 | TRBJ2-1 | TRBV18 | CASSPPGTGVGNEQFF
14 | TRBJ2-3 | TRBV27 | CASSGGGGTDTQYF